This T cell receptor (beta chain) came from a study of shared clonotypes between healthy human individuals. Loaded into unsorted PBMC replicate PCRs was 250 to 350 ng DNA, 25,000 to 30,000 T cell genomes. TCRdb's copy holds only in-frame clones and misses some; the assay was immunoSEQ multiplex PCR. Here the sample spans 520,000 or so clones, more than 65% being singletons. The germline CDR1 and CDR2 sequences are SEHNR and FQNEAQ (reference sequence). V dropped 3 bases and J dropped 6; count of bases not matched to a gene: 8. This CDR3 contains 14 residues. Sequencing was performed on PBMCs. The rearrangement links TRBV7-9 to TRBJ2-7, with 7 bases lining up with TRBD1. The source of this sequence is a woman aged 40 to 49 in good health. Some clones in this sample may be carry-over from other donors' samples. The CDR3 loop reads CASSLTGSRGEQYF. As DNA, the CDR3 is TGTGCCAGCAGCTTGACAGGGTCACGCGGCGAGCAGTACTTC.